A single sample is the source of the 26 T cell receptor beta chains below, sequenced in a study of PD-L1 blockade in urothelial cancer. This table comes from immunoSEQ multiplex PCR, and its TCRdb copy is limited to in-frame clones, with some not included. Of 45,000 to 55,000 clones listed, over 65% are singletons. Documented time point: pretreatment peripheral blood. Material: PBMCs, obtained around atezolizumab (anti-PD-L1) treatment. These receptors all come from a man between 50 and 59 years old with urothelial cancer.

CDR3 region: CASSLRDRFGDTQYF. The CDR3 DNA sequence: TGTGCCAGCAGCTTAAGGGACAGGTTTGGAGATACGCAGTATTTT. The rearrangement joins TRBV7-9 to TRBJ2-3, with 8 bases fitting TRBD1. CDR1 SEHNR and CDR2 FQNEAQ come from the germline V gene (reference sequence). Losses at the gene ends were 2 bases for V and 5 bases for J; bases not matched to a gene: 6. This CDR3 region has 15 residues.

This chain links TRBV30 with TRBJ2-6; no reliable D call. This CDR3 contains 14 residues. V was pared by 5 bases and J by 1 base, with 9 bases between. CDR1 is GTSNPN and CDR2 is SVGIG in the germline V gene (reference sequence). As DNA, the CDR3 is TGTGCCTGGCCCACAGAGTCTGGGGCCAACGTCCTGACTTTC. Translating it yields CAWPTESGANVLTF. The complete variable domain, with remaining parts taken from reference TRBV30 and TRBJ2-6, reads SQTIHQWPATLVQPVGSPLSLECTVEGTSNPNLYWYRQAAGRGLQLLFYSVGIGQISSEVPQNLSASRPQDRQFILSSKKLLLSDSGFYLCAWPTESGANVLTFGAGSRLTVL.

The gene calls are TRBV7-2 and TRBJ2-7, with D maybe TRBD1 (5 bases). The CDR3 is 14 residues long. With 0 bases removed from V and 6 bases from J, the gap between germline ends came to 12 bases. Germline V CDR1 and CDR2: SGHTA, FQGNSA. CDR3 protein: CASSLAPQGSEQYF. CDR3 nucleotides: TGTGCCAGCAGCTTAGCGCCTCAGGGCTCCGAGCAGTACTTC.

This clone was detected only a few times. The gene calls are TRBV19 and TRBJ1-2, with TRBD1 as a possible D gene (5 bases). The CDR3 has 13 amino acids. Trimming left V 3 bases short and J 8 bases short, with 13 bases between. Germline loops: CDR1 LNHDA, CDR2 SQIVND (reference sequence). CDR3 sequence (DNA): TGTGCCAGTAGTATCCGGGGAGGGGAAGGCTACACCTTC. It translates to CASSIRGGEGYTF.

The chain employs TRBV6-6 and TRBJ2-7; D might be TRBD2 (5 bases). This CDR3 has 13 residues. Trimming removed 4 bases from V and 6 bases from J, with 13 bases in between. The V gene's germline CDR1 is MNHNY and CDR2 SVGAGI (reference sequence). DNA for the CDR3: TGTGCCAGCAGTTCAGCGGTGAATGGCGAGCAGTACTTC. Its protein product is CASSSAVNGEQYF.

The chain joins TRBV10-1 to TRBJ1-2; D gene ambiguous. CDR1 is WNHNN and CDR2 is SYGVQD in the germline V gene (reference sequence). V shed 0 bases and J shed 4 bases, with 6 bases lying between them. The CDR3 has 13 amino acids. CDR3: CASSESTSYGYTF. The CDR3, as DNA: TGCGCCAGCAGTGAGTCGACTAGCTATGGCTACACCTTC.

This clone came up once. The rearrangement links TRBV6-5 to TRBJ2-5, with D possibly TRBD1 on 5 matching bases. This CDR3 is 12 amino acids long. Germline CDR1 is MNHEY and CDR2 is SVGAGI. Trimming removed 8 bases from V and 3 bases from J, with 10 bases in between. Here the CDR3 reads CASRRTKETQYF. In nucleotides, the CDR3 is TGTGCCAGCCGCCGGACAAAAGAGACCCAGTACTTC.

This clone appeared once. The chain recombines TRBV30 with TRBJ2-7; D not resolved. The V end lost 0 bases, the J end lost 6 bases, and 9 bases lay between the germline ends. This CDR3 has 12 amino acids. Germline CDR1 GTSNPN, CDR2 SVGIG (reference sequence). CDR3 region: CAWSVQMGEQYF. The CDR3 coding sequence is TGTGCCTGGAGTGTACAGATGGGCGAGCAGTACTTC.

The V gene is TRBV6-5, the J gene TRBJ2-2; TRBD1 matches 8 bases. Trimming took 1 base from V and 4 from J; bases not matched to a gene: 2. This CDR3 has 15 residues. Per germline, CDR1 MNHEY and CDR2 SVGAGI. The CDR3 protein is CASSYFRGLTGELFF. For the CDR3, the DNA is TGTGCCAGCAGTTACTTCAGGGGGCTCACCGGGGAGCTGTTTTTT.

The chain recombines TRBV18 with TRBJ2-7; 8 bases are shared with TRBD2. Germline lookup yields CDR1 KGHSH and CDR2 LQKENI. With 3 bases clipped from V and 7 bases from J, the junction kept 14 bases outside the gene matches. CDR3 length: 16 residues. DNA of the CDR3: TGTGCCAGCTCACCCTCCCCAGCGGGAGTTGGTGGGGAGCAGTACTTC. Residues: CASSPSPAGVGGEQYF. The whole variable domain, filled in from reference TRBV18 and TRBJ2-7, reads NAGVMQNPRHLVRRRGQEARLRCSPMKGHSHVYWYRQLPEEGLKFMVYLQKENIIDESGMPKERFSAEFPKEGPSILRIQQVVRGDSAAYFCASSPSPAGVGGEQYFGPGTRLTVT.

The chain recombines TRBV9 with TRBJ2-3; a possible D gene is TRBD2 (5 bases). There are 15 residues in the CDR3. V lost 0 bases and J 1 base, leaving 9 bases between the germline ends. CDR1 is SGDLS and CDR2 is YYNGEE in the germline V gene. CDR3 DNA sequence: TGTGCCAGCAGCGTAGAAGAGGGAGGCACAGATACGCAGTATTTT. Translating it yields CASSVEEGGTDTQYF.

The chain links TRBV19 to TRBJ2-7, with 7 bases fitting TRBD1. This CDR3 has 14 residues. Germline values: CDR1 LNHDA, CDR2 SQIVND (reference sequence). The V gene end was trimmed by 3 bases and the J gene end by 5 bases; junction bases not matched to a gene: 7. The CDR3 loop is CASSIQKGGHEQYF. The CDR3 DNA sequence: TGTGCCAGTAGTATTCAGAAAGGGGGCCACGAGCAGTACTTC.

The rearrangement uses TRBV10-3 and TRBJ1-2; D may be TRBD1 (6 bases). The length of the CDR3 is 14 residues. Germline V gives CDR1 ENHRY, CDR2 SYGVKD. V lost 8 bases, J lost 2 bases, and 15 bases lay in between. The CDR3 spells CAIGGDTANYGYTF. DNA for the CDR3: TGTGCCATCGGGGGGGACACGGCCAACTATGGCTACACCTTC.

The gene calls are TRBV27 and TRBJ2-7; 7 bases are a match to TRBD2. The V gene end was trimmed by 6 bases and the J gene end by 6 bases; junction bases not matched to a gene: 8. CDR1 is MNHEY, CDR2 SMNVEV, per germline (reference sequence). The CDR3 is 13 residues long. This chain's CDR3 is CASSPGTTIEQYF. CDR3 DNA: TGTGCCAGCAGCCCCGGGACTACAATCGAGCAGTACTTC.

The chain has TRBV18 and TRBJ2-3, with TRBD2 as a possible D gene (6 bases). Trimming cost V 2 bases and J 6 bases, with 24 bases left between them. The CDR3 contains 18 residues. Looked up from germline, CDR1 is KGHSH and CDR2 is LQKENI. The CDR3 bases are TGTGCCAGCTCACCAAGGGAACTAGCAGGGCTTTTCACCGATACGCAGTATTTT. Amino acid sequence: CASSPRELAGLFTDTQYF.

The V gene is TRBV11-3, the J gene TRBJ2-7, with 7 bases matching TRBD1. CDR3 length equals 16 residues. The ends lost 10 bases at V and 2 bases at J; junction bases unmatched: 17. The germline gives CDR1 SGHNT, CDR2 YENEEA. Written as DNA, the CDR3 is TGTGCCATACGGACAGGCCAAAGTTTCTTTCCCTACGAGCAGTACTTC. Translation gives CAIRTGQSFFPYEQYF. The variable domain in full, with the rest retrieved from reference TRBV11-3 and TRBJ2-7, is EAGVVQSPRYKIIEKKQPVAFWCNPISGHNTLYWYLQNLGQGPELLIRYENEEAVDDSQLPKDRFSAERLKGVDSTLKIQPAELGDSAVYLCAIRTGQSFFPYEQYFGPGTRLTVT.

The genes are TRBV28 and TRBJ1-2, with D possibly TRBD1 on 5 matching bases. The germline V gene has CDR1 MDHEN and CDR2 SYDVKM. V lost 4 bases and J 9 bases, leaving 9 bases between the germline ends. The CDR3 loop spans 11 amino acids. CDR3 in DNA: TGTGCCAGCAGTTATAGGGGAAGCTACACCTTC. This codes for CASSYRGSYTF.

V usage is TRBV4-2 and J usage is TRBJ2-3; 11 nucleotides line up with TRBD2. Germline CDR1 reads LGHNA; CDR2 reads YNFKEQ. The CDR3 has 18 amino acids. The trim removed 1 base at V and 0 bases at J, leaving 6 bases unmatched. The DNA for the CDR3 is TGTGCCAGCAGCCAAGGGACTAGCGGGTCTAAGAGCACAGATACGCAGTATTTT. It specifies CASSQGTSGSKSTDTQYF.

The chain couples TRBV2 to TRBJ1-2, with TRBD1 matching 8 bases. V lost 11 bases to trimming and J lost 4 bases; unmatched junction nucleotides: 6. There are 12 residues in the CDR3. Germline V lookup: CDR1 SNHLY, CDR2 FYNNEI. CDR3 protein: CAPRDRGYGYTF. The CDR3 nucleotides read TGTGCCCCAAGAGACAGGGGCTATGGCTACACCTTC.

This rearrangement joins TRBV9 to TRBJ2-5; 11 positions match TRBD2. Germline trimming cut 3 bases from V and 5 bases from J; bases unmatched to any gene: 9. The CDR3 is made up of 16 amino acids. CDR1 is SGDLS, CDR2 YYNGEE, per germline. The CDR3 DNA sequence: TGTGCCAGCAGCGACCGACTAGCGGGGTCCTGGGAGACCCAGTACTTC. Its translation is CASSDRLAGSWETQYF.

The chain links TRBV28 to TRBJ2-7; D not resolved. The CDR3 runs to 14 residues. Germline CDR1 MDHEN, CDR2 SYDVKM. V was cut by 6 bases and J by 2 bases, with 14 bases left in between. The CDR3: CASRADPPAYEQYF. The CDR3 bases are TGTGCCAGCAGGGCTGATCCTCCAGCCTACGAGCAGTACTTC.

The chain has TRBV5-4 and TRBJ2-1, with 9 bases lining up with TRBD2. In germline, CDR1 is SGHNT, CDR2 YYREEE (reference sequence). V dropped 4 bases and J dropped 5; count of bases not matched to a gene: 10. The CDR3 is 16 amino acids. CDR3 coding DNA: TGTGCCAGCAGCCTCCCCAAGGCTAGCGGGAACAATGAGCAGTTCTTC. Protein product: CASSLPKASGNNEQFF.

This chain joins TRBV5-1 and TRBJ2-2; D may be TRBD2 (7 bases). The V gene lost 7 bases and the J gene lost 4 bases, with 17 bases spanning the gap. Germline V gene sequence: CDR1 SGHRS, CDR2 YFSETQ. The CDR3 loop spans 15 amino acids. The CDR3 DNA reads TGCGCCAGCTCAACGGGGGGCGTAGGCACCGGGGAGCTGTTTTTT. Its protein product is CASSTGGVGTGELFF.

The CDR3 sequence is CASSPLSGGPGEQFF. The CDR3 nucleotides are TGTGCCAGCAGTCCCTTGTCGGGAGGGCCAGGTGAGCAGTTCTTC. The V gene is TRBV27, the J gene TRBJ2-1; 8 bases map to TRBD2. Germline values: CDR1 MNHEY, CDR2 SMNVEV (reference sequence). The CDR3 contains 15 residues. Trimming took 5 bases from V and 9 from J; bases not matched to a gene: 12.

The rearrangement links TRBV25-1 to TRBJ2-1; possible D gene TRBD1, 7 bases. V gave up 4 bases and J gave up 9 bases, with 16 bases separating them. CDR3 size: 14 residues. Germline-derived CDR1 and CDR2 are MGHDK and SYGVNS. The CDR3 region has the DNA TGTGCCAGCAGTGGTATTTACAGGGGAGGTGAGCAGTTCTTC. Residues: CASSGIYRGGEQFF. Based on the CDR3 plus reference TRBV25-1 and TRBJ2-1, the full variable domain is EADIYQTPRYLVIGTGKKITLECSQTMGHDKMYWYQQDPGMELHLIHYSYGVNSTEKGDLSSESTVSRIRTEHFPLTLESARPSHTSQYLCASSGIYRGGEQFFGPGTRLTVL.

A single count supports this clone. The chain joins TRBV30 to TRBJ1-3, with D unclear. Trimming removed 0 bases from V and 1 base from J, with 7 bases in between. The CDR3 is 14 amino acids. Germline V gene data show CDR1 as GTSNPN and CDR2 as SVGIG (reference sequence). CDR3 amino acids: CAWSVLGSGNTIYF. CDR3 nucleotides: TGTGCCTGGAGTGTACTAGGTTCTGGAAACACCATATATTTT.